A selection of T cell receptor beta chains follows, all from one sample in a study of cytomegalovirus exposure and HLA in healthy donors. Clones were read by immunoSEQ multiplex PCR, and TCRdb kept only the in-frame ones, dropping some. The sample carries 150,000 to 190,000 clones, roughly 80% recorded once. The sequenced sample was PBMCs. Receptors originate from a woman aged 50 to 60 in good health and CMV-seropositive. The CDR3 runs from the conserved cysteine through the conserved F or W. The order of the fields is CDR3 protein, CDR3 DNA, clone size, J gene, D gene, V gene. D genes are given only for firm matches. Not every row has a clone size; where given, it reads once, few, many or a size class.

CDR3aa: CASSSRTGHSYEQYF
CDR3nt: TGTGCCAGCAGCTCGAGGACAGGGCATTCCTACGAGCAGTACTTC
abundance: .
j_gene: TRBJ2-7
d_gene: TRBD1
v_gene: TRBV7-2

CDR3aa: CASSRQGADEQYF
CDR3nt: TGTGCCAGTAGCCGGCAGGGGGCCGACGAGCAGTACTTC
abundance: .
j_gene: TRBJ2-7
d_gene: TRBD1
v_gene: TRBV19

CDR3aa: CASSLSGDEQFF
CDR3nt: TGCGCCAGCAGCCTCAGCGGGGATGAGCAGTTCTTC
abundance: .
j_gene: TRBJ2-1
d_gene: TRBD2
v_gene: TRBV5-1

CDR3aa: CASTGTGAVGETQYF
CDR3nt: TGTGCCAGCACCGGGACAGGGGCGGTGGGAGAGACCCAGTACTTC
abundance: .
j_gene: TRBJ2-5
d_gene: TRBD1
v_gene: TRBV6-1

CDR3aa: CASSPTPGEHEKLFF
CDR3nt: TGTGCCAGCAGCCCGACCCCGGGGGAGCATGAAAAACTGTTTTTT
abundance: once
j_gene: TRBJ1-4
d_gene: .
v_gene: TRBV7-6

CDR3aa: CASTPGRKAEAFF
CDR3nt: TGTGCCAGCACCCCCGGGAGGAAGGCTGAAGCTTTCTTT
abundance: .
j_gene: TRBJ1-1
d_gene: .
v_gene: TRBV25-1

CDR3aa: CASSSDRRPPYEQYF
CDR3nt: TGTGCCAGCAGCTCGGACAGGAGACCACCCTACGAGCAGTACTTC
abundance: .
j_gene: TRBJ2-7
d_gene: TRBD1
v_gene: TRBV5-6

CDR3aa: CASSPTGEYSPLHF
CDR3nt: TGCGCCAGCAGCCCGACAGGGGAGTATTCACCCCTCCACTTT
abundance: once
j_gene: TRBJ1-6
d_gene: TRBD1
v_gene: TRBV5-1

CDR3aa: CASSVWGQGSYEQYF
CDR3nt: TGTGCCAGCAGTGTATGGGGACAGGGGTCCTACGAGCAGTACTTC
abundance: .
j_gene: TRBJ2-7
d_gene: TRBD1
v_gene: TRBV2

CDR3aa: CASSDVAGGIYEQFF
CDR3nt: TGTGCCAGCAGTGATGTAGCGGGGGGGATATATGAGCAGTTCTTC
abundance: .
j_gene: TRBJ2-1
d_gene: TRBD2
v_gene: TRBV6-1

CDR3aa: CATSGDLGTEAFF
CDR3nt: TGTGCCACCAGCGGGGACTTGGGCACTGAAGCTTTCTTT
abundance: few
j_gene: TRBJ1-1
d_gene: .
v_gene: TRBV15

CDR3aa: CASSPSPGLAATDTQYF
CDR3nt: TGCGCCAGCAGCCCATCACCGGGACTAGCGGCGACAGATACGCAGTATTTT
abundance: .
j_gene: TRBJ2-3
d_gene: TRBD2
v_gene: TRBV5-1

CDR3aa: CASTQTGAGELFF
CDR3nt: TGTGCCAGCACCCAGACAGGGGCCGGGGAGCTGTTTTTT
abundance: .
j_gene: TRBJ2-2
d_gene: TRBD1
v_gene: TRBV5-6

CDR3aa: CASSVAGTGVYNEQFF
CDR3nt: TGTGCCAGCAGCGTAGCGGGGACAGGGGTTTACAATGAGCAGTTCTTC
abundance: .
j_gene: TRBJ2-1
d_gene: TRBD1
v_gene: TRBV9

CDR3aa: CASSPGGAATEAFF
CDR3nt: TGTGCCAGCAGCCCAGGGGGCGCGGCGACTGAAGCTTTCTTT
abundance: .
j_gene: TRBJ1-1
d_gene: TRBD1
v_gene: TRBV7-6

CDR3aa: CASRDRGSEQYF
CDR3nt: TGTGCCAGCAGGGACAGGGGGTCCGAGCAGTACTTC
abundance: .
j_gene: TRBJ2-7
d_gene: TRBD1
v_gene: TRBV6-6

CDR3aa: CASSKDDSSTLYEQYF
CDR3nt: TGTGCCAGCAGCAAAGACGACAGCTCGACCCTCTACGAGCAGTACTTC
abundance: .
j_gene: TRBJ2-7
d_gene: .
v_gene: TRBV21-1

CDR3aa: CASSPKTGGGKQFF
CDR3nt: TGCGCCAGCAGCCCAAAGACGGGAGGGGGCAAGCAGTTCTTC
abundance: .
j_gene: TRBJ2-1
d_gene: .
v_gene: TRBV4-3

CDR3aa: CSMGQGVSEQFF
CDR3nt: TGCAGCATGGGACAGGGTGTATCTGAGCAGTTCTTC
abundance: .
j_gene: TRBJ2-1
d_gene: TRBD1
v_gene: TRBV29-1

CDR3aa: CASSSTRRVQVDSPLHF
CDR3nt: TGTGCCAGCAGCTCTACCCGCCGGGTACAGGTTGATTCACCCCTCCACTTT
abundance: .
j_gene: TRBJ1-6
d_gene: .
v_gene: TRBV27

CDR3aa: CASSPMDRSYEQYF
CDR3nt: TGCGCCAGCAGCCCTATGGACAGATCCTACGAGCAGTACTTC
abundance: few
j_gene: TRBJ2-7
d_gene: .
v_gene: TRBV4-1

CDR3aa: CASSSEGRQGPRRGNTIYF
CDR3nt: TGTGCCAGCAGCTCAGAGGGGCGACAGGGGCCCCGGAGGGGAAACACCATATATTTT
abundance: .
j_gene: TRBJ1-3
d_gene: TRBD1
v_gene: TRBV7-2